Each of the 5 T cell receptor beta chains below was sequenced from the same sample in a study of beta chain features in type 1 diabetes. These receptors have no identified antigens. Sequenced material consisted of expressed TCRB transcripts (all of the isolated RNA was reverse transcribed). Some clones are missing from TCRdb's copy, which holds only in-frame ones; the method was immunoSEQ multiplex PCR. The table records 130,000 to 150,000 clones, roughly an eighth of them present only once. Overall study results and limits: In all four CD4+ subsets, TCRB CDR3 length was significantly, moderately reduced in type 1 diabetes.

The sample consisted of central memory CD4+ T cells from blood. These receptor sequences come from a young man with type 1 diabetes.

This chain uses TRBV5-4 with TRBJ2-3; D is perhaps TRBD1 (6 bases). Germline CDR1 reads SGHNT; CDR2 reads YYREEE (reference sequence). The V gene lost 2 bases and the J gene lost 5 bases, with 15 bases spanning the gap. CDR3 length: 15 residues. The CDR3 DNA sequence: TGTGCCAGCAGCTTACAAAGGACAGCATTAGATACGCAGTATTTT. Its translation is CASSLQRTALDTQYF.

This chain links TRBV27 with TRBJ2-1; no reliable D call. The CDR3 length is 13 residues. The V gene's germline CDR1 is MNHEY and CDR2 SMNVEV (reference sequence). Trimming removed 3 bases from V and 4 bases from J, with 7 bases in between. CDR3 coding DNA: TGTGCCAGCAGTTTTAGTGGTTACAATGAGCAGTTCTTC. As protein: CASSFSGYNEQFF.

The gene calls are TRBV14 and TRBJ2-7; D is perhaps TRBD1 (6 bases). CDR3 length: 14 amino acids. Germline values: CDR1 SGHDN, CDR2 FVKESK. V shed 3 bases and J shed 0 bases, with 9 bases lying between them. CDR3 loop: CASSHTGSSYEQYF. For the CDR3, the DNA is TGTGCCAGCAGCCACACAGGGAGCTCCTACGAGCAGTACTTC.

V gene TRBV10-3 combines with J gene TRBJ1-6; 7 bases align to TRBD1. With V trimmed by 6 bases and J by 11 bases, 10 bases remained unmatched. CDR3 size: 14 residues. Germline CDR1 is ENHRY and CDR2 is SYGVKD. CDR3 in amino acids: CAISNLDRETPLHF. CDR3 coding DNA: TGTGCCATCAGCAACCTTGACAGGGAAACACCCCTCCACTTT.

The J gene is TRBJ1-1, the V gene TRBV2; D is unresolved. Trimming removed 7 bases from V and 2 bases from J, with 17 bases in between. The CDR3 spans 15 residues. The germline gives CDR1 SNHLY, CDR2 FYNNEI. The CDR3 here is CASMEGGRINTEAFF. The DNA of the CDR3 is TGTGCCAGCATGGAGGGCGGCAGGATAAACACTGAAGCTTTCTTT.